This T cell receptor beta chain was sequenced during a study of shared clonotypes between healthy human individuals. Study-wide results and caveats: An expected dependence of interdonor clonotype sharing on sequencing depth was noted. It was only blood that was sampled, and tissue repertoires likely differ.

In regard to this clone: The antigen is undetermined.

TCRdb keeps only in-frame clones here, not all; method: immunoSEQ multiplex PCR. The sample holds about a million clones, about 72% seen once. Every one of the donors was a Caucasian adult that lived in Nashville, Tennessee. Sequencing was carried out using memory CD4+ T cells from PBMCs. Specified subset: CD45RA-negative fraction. The sequence was obtained from a young man in good health. Some clones in this sample may be carry-over from other donors' samples.

The CDR3 DNA reads TGTGCCAGCAGTCTCGAACAGACCCAGTACTTC. Amino acid sequence: CASSLEQTQYF. The chain carries TRBV6-6 and TRBJ2-5; D gene uncertain. The V gene's germline CDR1 is MNHNY and CDR2 SVGAGI (reference sequence). The V end was cut by 5 bases, the J end by 6 bases, with 7 bases between. The CDR3 loop spans 11 amino acids.